This record looks at one TCR beta chain sequence and its context. Its antigen remains unidentified. The sample holds no much larger clone one base away, and base qualities are not on file. The data were taken from a study of radiation and T cells in renal cell carcinoma (dated by TCRdb to about 2020). At the level of the whole study: The samples were drawn from a clinical trial, where primary renal cell carcinomas were treated with 15 Gy of stereotactic body radiation therapy and then removed by nephrectomy 4 weeks afterward. A total of some 51 samples underwent TCR beta sequencing, made up of some 26 tumors and around 27 peripheral blood samples. Across all 55 or so samples, 4,016,671 unique CDR3 nucleotide sequences, encoding about 2,700,000 unique CDR3 amino acid sequences, were identified.

The immunoSEQ kit was used, according to the manufacturer's recommendations, to generate TCR beta libraries from genomic DNA. To prepare libraries, a first multiplex PCR with proprietary primers was run, followed by a second PCR that added unique barcodes, and a bead cleanup was done after each round. Each sample batch included a kit-provided positive control reaction and a negative control reaction. The final libraries were assessed on an Agilent 4200 TapeStation D1000 ScreenTape, pooled by volume, and quantified by qPCR. Sequencing ran on an Illumina NextSeq500 with a MidOutput 150-cycle cartridge, using 156 Read1 and 15 Index1 cycles with kit custom primers. The pooled library was loaded at roughly 0.98 pM with a roughly 20% PhiX control spike-in. The original methods were these. Vendor-processed data were analyzed in R, with a clonotype defined as all T cells sharing the same CDR3 nucleotide sequence. For clone abundance analyses, frequencies were normalized to the 10,000 most abundant clones per sample. Public T cell clones, which averaged fewer than five per sample, were removed prior to analysis. Tumor-enriched and baseline blood-enriched clonotypes were defined by at least a 32-fold difference in abundance between compartments. Clonotypes expanded or contracted between blood time points were identified with a beta-binomial differential abundance model. Tumor-blood repertoire similarity was measured with the Baroni-Urbani and Buser coefficient, and groups were compared using two-tailed Wilcoxon tests in R. TCRdb limited this immuneACCESS table to in-frame rearrangements with V and J called. A share of clones is missing; checked studies link under half to unresolved V genes, and the rest is unexplained. That table is the source of V, J and clone size, and D and trimming were worked out from the DNA. Across this sample there are some 150,000 clones, with approximately 87% seen only once. The top ten constitute roughly a quarter of the sample.

The paper as a whole reports these results and caveats: An increase in top tumor clonotypes in blood was observed from baseline to 2 weeks post-radiation, followed by contraction by 4 weeks, which was taken to suggest transient expansion of tumor-resident clones. With a single-armed trial design, the study had no way to address how radiation dose or scheduling affects the TCR repertoire. Tracking of blood repertoire dynamics stopped at roughly 29 days after treatment, with no follow-up past that point. Because no pretreatment tumor biopsies were available, whether clonotypes were present in the tumor at baseline could not be determined.

V is shortened by 5 bases, J by 8 bases, and the region joining them spans 16 bases. Looking up the germline V gene yields CDR1 SQVTM and CDR2 ANQGSEA. The CDR3 holds 13 amino acids from the cysteine to the phenylalanine. Only CDR3 DNA is held: 39 bases, read in frame from base 1. The meaning of the sample's time point label: baseline pretreatment blood. What the treatment or condition label conveys for this sample: 15 Gy SBRT to primary tumor, nephrectomy 4 weeks later. To follow tumor-enriched clonotypes, serial peripheral blood was collected from radiation-treated patients at baseline and at 2 weeks and 4 weeks after SBRT. Renal cell carcinoma with clear cell pathology was present in all patients. The QIAamp DNA Blood Mini Kit (Qiagen) was used to prepare genomic DNA for TCR sequencing. The analyses included just those samples that passed every quality control check.

The chain links TRBV29-1 with TRBJ2-1; 6 matching bases give a weak D call of TRBD1. The TCR sequence derives from a woman aged 45-59 years with renal cell carcinoma. Sequenced here: blood, sampled from a patient whose treatment included radiotherapy and nephrectomy. The nucleotides are TGCAGCGTTTGTCAGGGGTATTTTGATGAGCAGTTCTTC. Protein translation: CSVCQGYFDEQFF.